The clone carrying this T cell receptor (beta chain) was observed a handful of times. Its antigen is not identified. V was pared by 4 bases and J by 7 bases, with 16 bases between. Germline V gene data show CDR1 as SGHTA and CDR2 as FQGNSA. The CDR3 sequence is 14 residues long. TCRdb called the 5' RACE reads again in MiXCR, with one record for every CDR3 protein. The repertoire holds over 55,000 distinct CDR3 sequences, with about 28% as singletons. Study-level results: Tumor memory CD4+ T cell TCR gene usage clustered with blood and lymph node memory CD4+ cells and lymph node naive CD4+ cells. Tumor Treg TCRs overlapped most with tumor naive CD4+ cells.

This chain uses TRBV7-2 with TRBJ1-2; D remains ambiguous. The sequenced sample consisted of tumor-infiltrating memory CD4+ T cells sorted from the breast tumor. Documented subset: memory CD4+ T cells, CD4+CD45RO+CD25-. The source is a female donor with breast cancer. This CDR3 reads CASSSYTALSGYTF. The DNA of the CDR3 is TGTGCCAGCAGCTCCTACACAGCCCTTAGTGGCTACACCTTC.